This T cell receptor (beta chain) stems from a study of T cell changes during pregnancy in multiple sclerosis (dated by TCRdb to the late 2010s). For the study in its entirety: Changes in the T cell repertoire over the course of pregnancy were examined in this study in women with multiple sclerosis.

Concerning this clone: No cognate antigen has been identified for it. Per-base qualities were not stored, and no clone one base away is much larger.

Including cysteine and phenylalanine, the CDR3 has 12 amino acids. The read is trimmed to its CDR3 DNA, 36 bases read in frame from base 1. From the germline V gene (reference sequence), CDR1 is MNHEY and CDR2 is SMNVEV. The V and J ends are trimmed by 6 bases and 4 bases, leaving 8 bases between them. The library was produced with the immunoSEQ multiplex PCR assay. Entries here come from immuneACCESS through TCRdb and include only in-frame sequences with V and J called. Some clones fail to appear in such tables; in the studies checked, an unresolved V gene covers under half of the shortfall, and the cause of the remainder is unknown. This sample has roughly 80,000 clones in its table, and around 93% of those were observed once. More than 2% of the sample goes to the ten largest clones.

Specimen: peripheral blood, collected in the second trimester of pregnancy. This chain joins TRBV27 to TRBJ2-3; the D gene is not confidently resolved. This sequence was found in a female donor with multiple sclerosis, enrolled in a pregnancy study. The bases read TGTGCCAGCAGCCGTCGTCCAGATACGCAGTATTTT. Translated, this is CASSRRPDTQYF.